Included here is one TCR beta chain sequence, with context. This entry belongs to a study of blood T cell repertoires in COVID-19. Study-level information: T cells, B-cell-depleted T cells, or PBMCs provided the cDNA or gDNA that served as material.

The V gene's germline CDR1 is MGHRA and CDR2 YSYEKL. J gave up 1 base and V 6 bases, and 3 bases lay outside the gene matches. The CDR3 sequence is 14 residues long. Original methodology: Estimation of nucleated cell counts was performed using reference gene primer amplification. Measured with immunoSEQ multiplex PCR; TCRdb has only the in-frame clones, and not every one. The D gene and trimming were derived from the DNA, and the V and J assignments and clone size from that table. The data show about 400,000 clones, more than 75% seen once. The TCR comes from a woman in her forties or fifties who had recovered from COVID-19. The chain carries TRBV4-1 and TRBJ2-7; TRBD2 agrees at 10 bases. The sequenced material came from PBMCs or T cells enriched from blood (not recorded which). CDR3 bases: TGCGCCAGCAGGAGCGGGGGGGCGTCCTACGAGCAGTACTTC. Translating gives CASRSGGASYEQYF.